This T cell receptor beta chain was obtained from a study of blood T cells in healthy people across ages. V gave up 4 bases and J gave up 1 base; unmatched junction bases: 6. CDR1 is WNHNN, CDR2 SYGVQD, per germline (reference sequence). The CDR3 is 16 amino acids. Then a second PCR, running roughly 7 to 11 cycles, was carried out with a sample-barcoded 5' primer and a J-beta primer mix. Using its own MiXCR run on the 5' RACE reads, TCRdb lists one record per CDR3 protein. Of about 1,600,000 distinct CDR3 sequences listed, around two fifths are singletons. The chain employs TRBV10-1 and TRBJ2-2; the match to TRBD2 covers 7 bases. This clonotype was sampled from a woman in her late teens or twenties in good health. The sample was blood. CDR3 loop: CASSVTGGMNTGELFF. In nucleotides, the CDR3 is TGCGCCAGCAGTGTAACCGGGGGGATGAACACCGGGGAGCTGTTTTTT.